The clone carrying this TCR beta chain was detected many times. Antigen unknown. The data derive from a study of T cell repertoires in cytomegalovirus infection. Overall study findings and caveats: Frequencies of public TCR beta families were cumulated, and this identified carriers of CMV plus the relevant HLA.

One entry per CDR3 protein results from TCRdb running MiXCR on the reads. The sample includes about 460,000 distinct CDR3 sequences, about 10% of them seen just once. The CDR3 is 15 amino acids. J was trimmed by 4 bases and V by 9 bases; bases with no gene match: 7. In germline, CDR1 is KGHDR, CDR2 SFDVKD. The V call is TRBV24-1, the J call TRBJ2-1; TRBD2 matches at 11 bases. Sequenced input: PBMCs. This clonotype was obtained from a human donor in good health (CMV status not recorded). Some clones in this sample may be carry-over from other donors' samples. The CDR3 nucleotides are TGTGCCACCGGTAAACTAGCGGGAGAATACAATGAGCAGTTCTTC. Its protein is CATGKLAGEYNEQFF.